One sample yielded the 7 T cell receptor beta chains listed below, sequenced in a study of cytomegalovirus exposure and HLA in healthy donors. Only in-frame clones appear in the TCRdb table, and some are missing; sequencing was by immunoSEQ multiplex PCR. This table has 100,000 to 150,000 clones, roughly 95% appearing once. Sequencing was done on a sample of PBMCs. The origin of the receptors is a man between 18 and 29 years old in good health and CMV-seronegative.

The chain employs TRBV4-2 and TRBJ1-5; D is perhaps TRBD1 (5 bases). V was cut by 0 bases and J by 6 bases, with 18 bases left in between. Germline V gene lookup returns CDR1 LGHNA and CDR2 YNFKEQ. CDR3 size: 17 residues. For the CDR3, the DNA is TGTGCCAGCAGCCAAGAACGTTCGGACACCGGATCTCAGCCCCAGCATTTT. This gives the protein CASSQERSDTGSQPQHF.

This clone appeared once. The V call is TRBV18, the J call TRBJ1-1; TRBD1 agrees at 7 bases. CDR1 and CDR2 from the germline V gene are KGHSH and LQKENI. The CDR3 length is 13 residues. J gave up 3 bases and V 6 bases, and 4 bases lay outside the gene matches. The CDR3 is CASSSGQDTEAFF. The CDR3 DNA follows: TGTGCCAGCTCGTCTGGACAGGACACTGAAGCTTTCTTT.

This chain uses TRBV29-1 with TRBJ1-3; D call uncertain. The CDR3 sequence is 15 residues long. V was cut by 4 bases and J by 1 base, with 14 bases left in between. CDR1 and CDR2 from the germline V gene are SQVTM and ANQGSEA. As DNA, the CDR3 is TGCAGCGTTGTTTCACAGCCACTTTCTGGAAACACCATATATTTT. Translated, it gives CSVVSQPLSGNTIYF.

The chain employs TRBV9 and TRBJ2-7; D possibly corresponds to TRBD2 (6 bases). CDR1 is SGDLS, CDR2 YYNGEE, per germline. V was pared by 4 bases and J by 5 bases, with 22 bases between. The CDR3 is 16 amino acids. The CDR3 reads CASSPPSGGGNNEQYF. CDR3 DNA sequence: TGTGCCAGCAGCCCCCCTAGTGGTGGAGGGAACAACGAGCAGTACTTC.

The chain couples TRBV28 to TRBJ2-2; 10 bases match TRBD2. This CDR3 comprises 19 residues. Trimming at V came to 5 bases and at J to 7 bases, leaving 19 bases not matched to a gene. Germline values: CDR1 MDHEN, CDR2 SYDVKM. CDR3 in amino acids: CASSPRVLFLAGANGELFF. DNA of the CDR3: TGTGCCAGCAGTCCCAGAGTTTTGTTCCTAGCGGGAGCTAACGGGGAGCTGTTTTTT.

This clone was picked up one time. The V and J genes are TRBV27 and TRBJ1-3; D not certain. There are 13 residues in the CDR3. Trimming took 6 bases from V and 1 from J, leaving 7 bases between them. The germline gives CDR1 MNHEY, CDR2 SMNVEV (reference sequence). The chain's CDR3 is CASRLLSGNTIYF. The CDR3 DNA follows: TGTGCCAGCAGATTACTATCTGGAAACACCATATATTTT.

The V and J genes are TRBV10-1 and TRBJ2-3; D is perhaps TRBD2 (6 bases). Germline V gene sequence: CDR1 WNHNN, CDR2 SYGVQD (reference sequence). This CDR3 is 16 amino acids long. V gave up 3 bases and J gave up 0 bases, with 13 bases separating them. The CDR3 loop is CASSEGRGASTDTQYF. CDR3 sequence (DNA): TGCGCCAGCAGTGAAGGGCGGGGTGCTAGCACAGATACGCAGTATTTT.